These T cell receptor beta chains were read from a single sample in a study of regulatory T cells in long-lasting Graves disease. MiXCR was run by TCRdb on the multiplex PCR reads, yielding one entry per CDR3 protein. The sample yields about 300,000 distinct CDR3 sequences, 15% to 20% seen once. This specimen was peripheral blood mononuclear cells (PBMCs), taken at new diagnosis, from a patient treated with antithyroid drugs. The receptors here all came from a female donor with Graves disease. Each CDR3 is given without its conserved first and last residue. The order of the fields is V gene, J gene, CDR3 protein.

TRBV20-1	TRBJ2-7	SASRREGSFVSYEQY
TRBV5-1	TRBJ2-5	ASSHEPETQY
TRBV2	TRBJ2-7	ASSAQSIKPYEQY
TRBV7-9	TRBJ2-7	ASSRGTSGRSEQY
TRBV20-1	TRBJ1-1	SALFRTGVIEAF
TRBV2	TRBJ1-1	ASSETMNTEAF
TRBV12-3/TRBV12-4	TRBJ2-1	ASSSTSGSKSEQF
TRBV7-3	TRBJ2-1	ASSTIAGVNEQF
TRBV12-3/TRBV12-4	TRBJ2-2	ASSSAGRTVTGELF
TRBV11-2	TRBJ2-3	ASSPRGIAWGLGSGTDTQY
TRBV7-9	TRBJ2-1	ASSKGLAFYNEQF
TRBV28	TRBJ2-7	ASSNPLERYEQY
TRBV6-4	TRBJ2-2	ASSYSTFGTSETGGLF
TRBV7-9	TRBJ1-1	ASSPPPGLQIGAF
TRBV7-9	TRBJ2-5	ASRSQGTETQY
TRBV4-1	TRBJ2-2	ASSPQAGEGHGELF
TRBV6-2/TRBV6-3	TRBJ1-2	ASSDGPSYGYT
TRBV3-1	TRBJ1-6	ASSHDGNSPPH
TRBV12-3/TRBV12-4	TRBJ2-7	ASSPRQGGYEQY
TRBV11-2	TRBJ2-2	ASTGWGELF
TRBV6-1	TRBJ2-7	ASSPTWLHEQY
TRBV28	TRBJ2-7	ASRSRGEGVKSYEQY
TRBV2	TRBJ1-2	ASSELGQTYT
TRBV6-1	TRBJ2-7	ASCADRYSYEQY
TRBV27	TRBJ1-3	ASSLGGLPGNTIY
TRBV6-1	TRBJ1-5	ASETGDQPQH
TRBV27	TRBJ2-1	ASSSGTSGTNEQF
TRBV27	TRBJ2-3	ASSSHTGVEY
TRBV27	TRBJ2-7	ASSLSAHSYEQY
TRBV5-1	TRBJ2-7	ASSSSGTGGSEQY
TRBV5-6	TRBJ2-3	ASSGGPSFTDTQY
TRBV9	TRBJ2-3	ASSVGGAGITDTQY
TRBV6-1	TRBJ2-1	ASSALALSYNEQF
TRBV20-1	TRBJ2-5	SASEGETQY
TRBV7-9	TRBJ2-5	ASSNGAQETQY
TRBV6-5	TRBJ2-5	ASSYRAVGARETQY
TRBV28	TRBJ2-5	ASRLLTGVNQETQY
TRBV5-1	TRBJ2-7	ASREAGSYEQY
TRBV2	TRBJ2-7	ASSESIVPFSYEQY
TRBV5-8	TRBJ2-5	ASSLFRAETQY
TRBV10-1	TRBJ2-6	ASSDGQGPSGANVLT
TRBV5-1	TRBJ2-7	ASSLTTGHPYEQY
TRBV28	TRBJ2-7	ASSSPGTRASYEQY
TRBV20-1	TRBJ2-5	SASGRAGYQETQY
TRBV7-2	TRBJ2-5	ASSFRRQETQY
TRBV27	TRBJ1-5	ASTPGTESYSNQPQH
TRBV5-4	TRBJ2-1	ASSFAGREHNEQF
TRBV5-6	TRBJ2-7	ASSIDPTGYEQY
TRBV28	TRBJ2-3	ALSELGTDTQY
TRBV3-1	TRBJ2-1	ASSQESRLRF
TRBV28	TRBJ1-1	ASSWGDGVEAF
TRBV7-9	TRBJ1-2	ASSPDVGSANYGYT
TRBV20-1	TRBJ2-7	SAFAPPYEQY
TRBV10-3	TRBJ2-3	AISEEGRGVQTDTQY
TRBV11-2	TRBJ2-3	ASSFLRESTDTQY